Presented here are 22 T cell receptor beta chains from one specimen sequenced in a study of blood T cell repertoires in COVID-19. TCRdb's copy holds only in-frame clones and misses some; the assay was immunoSEQ multiplex PCR. The sample includes a few hundred thousand clones, about 83% of them seen just once. Sequences were obtained from peripheral blood. These TCRs come from a man at least 80 years old with acute or convalescent COVID-19.

The V gene is TRBV5-5, the J gene TRBJ2-7; 7 bases map to TRBD1. The J segment lost 4 bases and the V segment lost 0 bases, leaving 7 bases of the junction unmatched. This CDR3 has 15 amino acids. Germline V CDR1 and CDR2: SGHKS, YYEKEE (reference sequence). The CDR3 DNA sequence: TGTGCCAGCAGCTTGGGAGGGGGCGTTGAATACGAGCAGTACTTC. Its translation is CASSLGGGVEYEQYF.

The chain uses TRBV11-3 and TRBJ1-3; weak D call: TRBD1 (6 bases). CDR1 is SGHNT, CDR2 YENEEA, per germline. CDR3 length: 13 amino acids. V was cut by 4 bases and J by 4 bases, with 8 bases left in between. In nucleotides, the CDR3 is TGTGCCAGCAGCTCAGGGGAAGGAAACACCATATATTTT. Its translation is CASSSGEGNTIYF.

The J gene is TRBJ2-1, the V gene TRBV28; 7 nucleotides line up with TRBD2. V lost 5 bases to trimming and J lost 7 bases; unmatched junction nucleotides: 11. The CDR3 loop spans 15 amino acids. In germline, CDR1 is MDHEN, CDR2 SYDVKM. The CDR3 sequence: CASSPAGAGVNEQFF. CDR3 in DNA: TGTGCCAGCAGTCCCGCCGGGGCGGGAGTGAATGAGCAGTTCTTC.

The chain links TRBV28 to TRBJ2-2; 10 nucleotides match TRBD1. The germline CDR1 and CDR2 sequences are MDHEN and SYDVKM. This CDR3 is 15 amino acids long. V shed 3 bases and J 3 bases; nucleotides not matched to a gene: 1. For the CDR3, the DNA is TGTGCCAGCAGTTTGGGACAGGGGTACACCGGGGAGCTGTTTTTT. It yields the protein CASSLGQGYTGELFF.

This chain connects TRBV24-1 to TRBJ1-2; TRBD1 aligns across 8 bases. The CDR3 totals 14 residues. The V segment lost 4 bases and the J segment 8 bases; nucleotides outside the gene matches: 8. Per the germline V gene, CDR1 is KGHDR and CDR2 is SFDVKD. The CDR3 nucleotides read TGTGCCACCAGTGACGTGACAGGGGAGTGGGGCTACACCTTC. Amino acids: CATSDVTGEWGYTF.

The V call is TRBV6-2 or TRBV6-3, the J call TRBJ1-5, with D possibly TRBD1 on 5 matching bases. Germline V gene lookup returns CDR1 MNHEY and CDR2 SVGEGT. Trimming left V 2 bases short and J 3 bases short, with 11 bases between. The CDR3 spans 15 residues. The CDR3 sequence: CASSYTGRLNQPQHF. In nucleotides, the CDR3 is TGTGCCAGCAGTTACACAGGACGACTCAATCAGCCCCAGCATTTT.

V and J are TRBV7-2 and TRBJ1-1; 7 nucleotides agree with TRBD1. The trim removed 1 base at V and 4 bases at J, leaving 3 bases unmatched. Germline CDR1 reads SGHTA; CDR2 reads FQGNSA. The CDR3 runs to 14 residues. This CDR3 reads CASSLEGTVTEAFF. The CDR3 nucleotides are TGTGCCAGCAGCTTAGAAGGGACAGTCACTGAAGCTTTCTTT.

This clone was recorded once. The genes are TRBV18 and TRBJ2-2; 8 bases agree with TRBD1. This CDR3 is 15 amino acids long. Germline CDR1 KGHSH, CDR2 LQKENI. Trimming took 3 bases from V and 6 from J; bases not matched to a gene: 6. This CDR3 is CASSPGQGESGELFF. The CDR3 nucleotides are TGTGCCAGCTCACCTGGACAGGGAGAATCCGGGGAGCTGTTTTTT. Filled out from reference TRBV18 and TRBJ2-2, the complete variable domain reads NAGVMQNPRHLVRRRGQEARLRCSPMKGHSHVYWYRQLPEEGLKFMVYLQKENIIDESGMPKERFSAEFPKEGPSILRIQQVVRGDSAAYFCASSPGQGESGELFFGEGSRLTVL.

Concerning this clone itself: The same CDR3 is also encoded by other DNA sequences in this sample. The chain recombines TRBV19 with TRBJ1-6, with TRBD1 matching over 9 bases. V gave up 11 bases and J gave up 10 bases; unmatched junction bases: 6. The germline gives CDR1 LNHDA, CDR2 SQIVND (reference sequence). The CDR3 totals 12 residues. CDR3 loop: CAGGTGNSPLHF. The CDR3 DNA sequence: TGTGCCGGGGGGACAGGGAACTCACCCCTCCACTTT.

The V call is TRBV5-5, the J call TRBJ2-5; TRBD2 is a possible D gene (7 bases). The CDR3 sequence is 15 residues long. CDR1 is SGHKS, CDR2 YYEKEE, per germline (reference sequence). V gave up 0 bases and J gave up 2 bases, with 11 bases separating them. CDR3 coding DNA: TGTGCCAGCAGCTTGGTCGGGGGGCTTCAAGAGACCCAGTACTTC. It specifies CASSLVGGLQETQYF.

The V gene is TRBV2, the J gene TRBJ1-3; D remains unclear. CDR1 is SNHLY and CDR2 is FYNNEI in the germline V gene. The CDR3 contains 15 residues. Trimming shortened V by 5 bases and J by 4 bases, and 15 bases separated the two germline ends. The CDR3 DNA reads as TGTGCCAGCAGTCTTGAGTCTCTAGGAGGAAACACCATATATTTT. This translates into CASSLESLGGNTIYF.

The table lists this clone with a count of one. The rearrangement uses TRBV7-8 and TRBJ1-1; D remains ambiguous. CDR1 SGHVS and CDR2 FQNEAQ come from the germline V gene. Trimming left V 1 base short and J 1 base short, with 10 bases between. This CDR3 region has 15 residues. CDR3 amino acids: CASSLGAEPNTEAFF. The CDR3 bases are TGTGCCAGCAGCTTAGGGGCAGAACCGAACACTGAAGCTTTCTTT.

The chain has TRBV7-9 and TRBJ2-1, with D maybe TRBD2 (6 bases). The CDR3 spans 16 residues. Trimming removed 5 bases at V and 6 bases at J, with 20 bases between. Germline CDR1 reads SEHNR; CDR2 reads FQNEAQ (reference sequence). The CDR3 sequence: CASSRTTSFHGNEQFF. The DNA for the CDR3 is TGTGCCAGCAGCCGGACGACTAGTTTCCACGGCAATGAGCAGTTCTTC.

The rearrangement joins TRBV7-9 to TRBJ1-4; D is uncertain. The CDR3 is 13 amino acids. Germline V gene data show CDR1 as SEHNR and CDR2 as FQNEAQ (reference sequence). Trimming shortened V by 4 bases and J by 5 bases, and 8 bases separated the two germline ends. The CDR3 protein is CASSSRPNEKLFF. CDR3 DNA: TGTGCCAGCAGCTCCCGTCCGAATGAAAAACTGTTTTTT.

This clone was counted once. The J gene is TRBJ1-2, the V gene TRBV13; 8 bases are a match to TRBD1. CDR1 PRHDT and CDR2 FYEKMQ come from the germline V gene (reference sequence). CDR3 size: 14 residues. V dropped 4 bases and J dropped 5; count of bases not matched to a gene: 6. The CDR3 here is CASSYWTGRYGYTF. The CDR3 nucleotides are TGTGCCAGCAGCTATTGGACAGGGCGTTATGGCTACACCTTC. The whole variable domain, filled in from reference TRBV13 and TRBJ1-2, reads AAGVIQSPRHLIKEKRETATLKCYPIPRHDTVYWYQQGPGQDPQFLISFYEKMQSDKGSIPDRFSAQQFSDYHSELNMSSLELGDSALYFCASSYWTGRYGYTFGSGTRLTVV.

This chain uses TRBV29-1 with TRBJ1-4; the match to TRBD1 covers 10 bases. The V gene's germline CDR1 is SQVTM and CDR2 ANQGSEA. The CDR3 has 14 residues. With 0 bases clipped from V and 8 bases from J, the junction kept 3 bases outside the gene matches. CDR3 nucleotide sequence: TGCAGCGTTGAAGAACGGACAGGGGGGGAAAAACTGTTTTTT. This gives the protein CSVEERTGGEKLFF.

The chain carries TRBV7-2 and TRBJ1-3; D call uncertain. V lost 1 base and J 7 bases, leaving 14 bases between the germline ends. The CDR3 loop spans 15 amino acids. Germline V gene data show CDR1 as SGHTA and CDR2 as FQGNSA. CDR3 sequence: CASSLVVPQVNTIYF. The CDR3 DNA sequence: TGTGCCAGCAGCTTAGTCGTCCCCCAGGTTAACACCATATATTTT.

The chain is built from TRBV5-4 and TRBJ2-1; D possibly corresponds to TRBD2 (6 bases). Germline V lookup: CDR1 SGHNT, CDR2 YYREEE (reference sequence). V was cut by 1 base and J by 4 bases, with 15 bases left in between. The length of the CDR3 is 16 residues. CDR3 sequence reads: CASSLTAGLTYNEQFF. The CDR3 DNA sequence: TGTGCCAGCAGCTTGACCGCGGGATTAACGTACAATGAGCAGTTCTTC.

The rearrangement uses TRBV6-2 or TRBV6-3 and TRBJ2-3, with a weak D call TRBD1 (5 bases). The germline CDR1 and CDR2 sequences are MNHEY and SVGEGT. Trimming removed 0 bases from V and 5 bases from J, with 21 bases in between. This CDR3 comprises 18 residues. The CDR3 loop is CASSYSSQGLSLRDTQYF. As DNA, the CDR3 is TGTGCCAGCAGTTACTCGTCCCAGGGCCTCAGTTTAAGAGATACGCAGTATTTT.

This chain links TRBV28 with TRBJ1-2, with D uncertain. V lost 5 bases, J lost 8 bases, and 15 bases lay in between. The CDR3 spans 13 residues. The germline V gene encodes CDR1 MDHEN and CDR2 SYDVKM. The CDR3 spells CASSQQRGYGYTF. CDR3 DNA: TGTGCCAGCAGTCAACAAAGAGGGTACGGCTACACCTTC.

The chain joins TRBV28 to TRBJ2-1; TRBD2 matches 9 bases. The CDR3 spans 15 residues. The germline gives CDR1 MDHEN, CDR2 SYDVKM. V shed 6 bases, J shed 0 bases, and the junction held 3 bases outside the gene matches. In nucleotides, the CDR3 is TGTGCCAGCAGCCGTAGCGGGGGCTCCTACAATGAGCAGTTCTTC. Its protein product is CASSRSGGSYNEQFF.

The V call is TRBV24-1, the J call TRBJ2-1, with a tentative D call TRBD2 (6 bases). This CDR3 has 18 residues. V lost 3 bases, J lost 7 bases, and 24 bases lay in between. From germline, CDR1 is KGHDR and CDR2 SFDVKD. CDR3 in amino acids: CATSDPTWGVMVRNEQFF. The DNA of the CDR3 is TGTGCCACCAGTGATCCGACGTGGGGGGTCATGGTAAGGAATGAGCAGTTCTTC.